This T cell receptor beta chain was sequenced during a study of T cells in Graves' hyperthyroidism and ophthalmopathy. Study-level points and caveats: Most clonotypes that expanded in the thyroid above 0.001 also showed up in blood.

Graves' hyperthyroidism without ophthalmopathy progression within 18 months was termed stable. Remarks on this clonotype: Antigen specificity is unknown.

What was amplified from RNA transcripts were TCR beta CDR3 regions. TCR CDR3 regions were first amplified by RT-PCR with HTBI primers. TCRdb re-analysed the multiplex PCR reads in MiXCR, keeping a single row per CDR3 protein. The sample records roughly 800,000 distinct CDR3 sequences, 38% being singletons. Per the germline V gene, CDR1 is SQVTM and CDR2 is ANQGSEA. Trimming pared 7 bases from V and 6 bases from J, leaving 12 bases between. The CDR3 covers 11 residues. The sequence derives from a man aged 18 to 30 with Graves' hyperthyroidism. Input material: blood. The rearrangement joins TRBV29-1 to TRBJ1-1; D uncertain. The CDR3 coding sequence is TGCAGCGCTGTTTCCGGCTCTGAAGCTTTCTTT. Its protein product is CSAVSGSEAFF. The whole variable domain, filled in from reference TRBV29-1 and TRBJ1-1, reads SAVISQKPSRDICQRGTSLTIQCQVDSQVTMMFWYRQQPGQSLTLIATANQGSEATYESGFVIDKFPISRPNLTFSTLTVSNMSPEDSSIYLCSAVSGSEAFFGQGTRLTVV.